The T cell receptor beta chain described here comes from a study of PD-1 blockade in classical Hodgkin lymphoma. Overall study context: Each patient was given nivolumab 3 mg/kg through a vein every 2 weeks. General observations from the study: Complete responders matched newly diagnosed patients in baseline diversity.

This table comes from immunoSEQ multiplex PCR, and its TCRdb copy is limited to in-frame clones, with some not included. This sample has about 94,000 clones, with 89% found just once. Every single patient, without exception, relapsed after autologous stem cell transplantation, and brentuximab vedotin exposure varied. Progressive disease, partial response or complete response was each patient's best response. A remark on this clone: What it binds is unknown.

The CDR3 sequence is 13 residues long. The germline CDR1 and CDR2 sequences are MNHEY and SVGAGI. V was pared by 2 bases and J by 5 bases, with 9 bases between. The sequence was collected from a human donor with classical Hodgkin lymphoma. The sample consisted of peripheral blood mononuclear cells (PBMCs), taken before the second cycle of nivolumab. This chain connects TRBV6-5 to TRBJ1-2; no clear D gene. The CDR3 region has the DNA TGTGCCAGCAGTTACGACGGGCGTTATGGCTACACCTTC. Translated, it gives CASSYDGRYGYTF.